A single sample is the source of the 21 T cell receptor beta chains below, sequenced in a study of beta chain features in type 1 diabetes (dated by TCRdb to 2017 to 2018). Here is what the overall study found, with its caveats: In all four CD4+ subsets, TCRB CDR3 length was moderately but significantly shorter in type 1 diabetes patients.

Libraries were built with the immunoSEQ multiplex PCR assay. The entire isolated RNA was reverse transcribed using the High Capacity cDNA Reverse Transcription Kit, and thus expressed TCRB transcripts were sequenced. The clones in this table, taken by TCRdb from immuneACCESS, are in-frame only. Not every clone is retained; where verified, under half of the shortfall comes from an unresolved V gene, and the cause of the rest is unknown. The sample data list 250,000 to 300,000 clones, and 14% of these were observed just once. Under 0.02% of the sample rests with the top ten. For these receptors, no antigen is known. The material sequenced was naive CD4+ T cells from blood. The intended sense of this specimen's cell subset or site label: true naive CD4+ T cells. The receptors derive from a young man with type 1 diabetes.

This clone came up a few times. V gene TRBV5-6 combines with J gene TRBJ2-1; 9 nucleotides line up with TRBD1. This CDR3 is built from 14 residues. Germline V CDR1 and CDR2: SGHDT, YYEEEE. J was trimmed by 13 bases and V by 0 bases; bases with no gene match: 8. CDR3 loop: CASSLGTGANKQFF. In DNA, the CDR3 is TGTGCCAGCAGCTTGGGGACAGGGGCGAATAAACAGTTCTTC.

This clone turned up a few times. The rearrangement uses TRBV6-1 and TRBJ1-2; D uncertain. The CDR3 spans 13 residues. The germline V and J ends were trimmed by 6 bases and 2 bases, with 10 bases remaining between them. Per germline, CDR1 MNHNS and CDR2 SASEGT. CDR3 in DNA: TGTGCCAGCAGCCAGACTCCAAACTATGGCTACACCTTC. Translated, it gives CASSQTPNYGYTF.

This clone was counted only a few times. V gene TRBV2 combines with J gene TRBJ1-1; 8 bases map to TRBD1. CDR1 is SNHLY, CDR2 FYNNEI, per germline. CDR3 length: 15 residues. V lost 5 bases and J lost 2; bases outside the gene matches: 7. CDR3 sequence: CASSLSGTGNTEAFF. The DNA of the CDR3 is TGTGCCAGCAGTCTGTCCGGGACAGGAAACACTGAAGCTTTCTTT.

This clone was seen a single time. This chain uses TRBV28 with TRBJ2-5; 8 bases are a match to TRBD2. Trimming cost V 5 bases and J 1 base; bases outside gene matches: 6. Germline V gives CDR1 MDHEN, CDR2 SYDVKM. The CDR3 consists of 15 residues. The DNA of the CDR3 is TGTGCCAGCAGTGTAGCGGGAAACCTCCAAGAGACCCAGTACTTC. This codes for CASSVAGNLQETQYF.

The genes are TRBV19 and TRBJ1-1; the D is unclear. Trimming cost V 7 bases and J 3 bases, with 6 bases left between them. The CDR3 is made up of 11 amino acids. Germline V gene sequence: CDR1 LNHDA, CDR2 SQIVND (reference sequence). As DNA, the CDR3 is TGTGCCAGTATTGACTACACTGAAGCTTTCTTT. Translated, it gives CASIDYTEAFF.

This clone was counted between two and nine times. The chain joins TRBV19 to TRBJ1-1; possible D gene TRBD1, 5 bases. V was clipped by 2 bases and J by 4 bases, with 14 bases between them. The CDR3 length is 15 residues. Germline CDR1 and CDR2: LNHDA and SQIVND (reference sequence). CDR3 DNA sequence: TGTGCCAGTAGTATAATGGCAGCGGGGCTCACTGAAGCTTTCTTT. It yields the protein CASSIMAAGLTEAFF.

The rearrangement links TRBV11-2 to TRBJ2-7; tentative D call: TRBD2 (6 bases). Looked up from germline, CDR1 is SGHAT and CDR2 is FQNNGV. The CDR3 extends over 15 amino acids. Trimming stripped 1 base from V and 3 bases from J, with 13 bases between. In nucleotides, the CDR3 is TGTGCCAGCAGCTTAGTTTGGAGGGCAGACTACGAGCAGTACTTC. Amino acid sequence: CASSLVWRADYEQYF. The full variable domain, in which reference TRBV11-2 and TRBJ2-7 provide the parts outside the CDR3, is EAGVAQSPRYKIIEKRQSVAFWCNPISGHATLYWYQQILGQGPKLLIQFQNNGVVDDSQLPKDRFSAERLKGVDSTLKIQPAKLEDSAVYLCASSLVWRADYEQYFGPGTRLTVT.

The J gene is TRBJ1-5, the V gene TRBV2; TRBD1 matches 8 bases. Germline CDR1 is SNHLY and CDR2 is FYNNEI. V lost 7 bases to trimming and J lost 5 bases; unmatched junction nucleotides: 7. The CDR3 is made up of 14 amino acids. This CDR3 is CASNNDRGYQPQHF. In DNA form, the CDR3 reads TGTGCCAGCAACAACGACAGGGGTTATCAGCCCCAGCATTTT.

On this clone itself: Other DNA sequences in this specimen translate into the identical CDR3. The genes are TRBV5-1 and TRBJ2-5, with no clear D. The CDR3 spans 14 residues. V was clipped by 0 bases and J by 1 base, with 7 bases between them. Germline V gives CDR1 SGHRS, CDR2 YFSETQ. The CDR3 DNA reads TGCGCCAGCAGCTTGGGGCAAGTCCAAGAGACCCAGTACTTC. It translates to CASSLGQVQETQYF.

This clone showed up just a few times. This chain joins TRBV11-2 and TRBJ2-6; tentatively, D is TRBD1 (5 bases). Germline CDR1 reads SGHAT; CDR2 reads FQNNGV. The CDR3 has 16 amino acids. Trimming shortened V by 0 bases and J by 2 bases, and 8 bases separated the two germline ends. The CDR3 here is CASSLDRAPGANVLTF. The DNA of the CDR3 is TGTGCCAGCAGCTTAGACAGGGCGCCTGGGGCCAACGTCCTGACTTTC.

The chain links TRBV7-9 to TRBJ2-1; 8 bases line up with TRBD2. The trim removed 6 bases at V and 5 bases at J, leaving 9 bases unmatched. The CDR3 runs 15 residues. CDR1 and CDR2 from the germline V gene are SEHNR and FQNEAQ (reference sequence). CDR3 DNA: TGTGCCAGCAGTATTCTAGCGGGTCAAGACAATGAGCAGTTCTTC. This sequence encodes CASSILAGQDNEQFF.

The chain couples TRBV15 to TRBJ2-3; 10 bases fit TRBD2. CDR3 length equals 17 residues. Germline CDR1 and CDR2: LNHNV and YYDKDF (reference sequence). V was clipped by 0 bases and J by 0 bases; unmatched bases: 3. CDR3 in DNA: TGTGCCACCAGCAGAGATGCTAGCGGGAGTAGCACAGATACGCAGTATTTT. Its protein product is CATSRDASGSSTDTQYF.

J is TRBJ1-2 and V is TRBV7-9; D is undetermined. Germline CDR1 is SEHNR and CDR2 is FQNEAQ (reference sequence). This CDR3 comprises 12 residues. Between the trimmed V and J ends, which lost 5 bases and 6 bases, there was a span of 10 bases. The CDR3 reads CASSRESHGYTF. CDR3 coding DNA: TGTGCCAGCAGCCGAGAGTCGCATGGCTACACCTTC. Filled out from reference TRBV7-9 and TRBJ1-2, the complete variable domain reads DTGVSQNPRHKITKRGQNVTFRCDPISEHNRLYWYRQTLGQGPEFLTYFQNEAQLEKSRLLSDRFSAERPKGSFSTLEIQRTEQGDSAMYLCASSRESHGYTFGSGTRLTVV.

Here the CDR3 DNA reads TGTGCCAGCACTAGCGGGGGGAGGCTCACAGATACGCAGTATTTT. It encodes CASTSGGRLTDTQYF. The chain couples TRBV7-2 to TRBJ2-3, with 11 bases matching TRBD2. The germline CDR1 and CDR2 sequences are SGHTA and FQGNSA. This CDR3 has 15 amino acids. V was pared by 7 bases and J by 2 bases, with 5 bases of the junction left unmatched. Looking up the rest from reference TRBV7-2 and TRBJ2-3 gives the full variable domain: GAGVSQSPSNKVTEKGKDVELRCDPISGHTALYWYRQSLGQGLEFLIYFQGNSAPDKSGLPSDRFSAERTGGSVSTLTIQRTQQEDSAVYLCASTSGGRLTDTQYFGPGTRLTVL.

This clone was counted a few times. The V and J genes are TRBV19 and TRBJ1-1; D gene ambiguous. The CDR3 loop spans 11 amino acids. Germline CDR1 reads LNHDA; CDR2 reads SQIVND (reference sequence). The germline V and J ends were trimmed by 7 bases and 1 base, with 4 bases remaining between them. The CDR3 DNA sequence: TGTGCCAGTATTAAGAACACTGAAGCTTTCTTT. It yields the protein CASIKNTEAFF.

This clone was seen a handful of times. The CDR3 nucleotides read TGCGCCAGCAGCCAGGAACAGGGGGCTGACACTGAAGCTTTCTTT. The encoded protein is CASSQEQGADTEAFF. The genes are TRBV4-3 and TRBJ1-1, with 9 positions matching TRBD1. Per the germline V gene, CDR1 is LGHNA and CDR2 is YSLEER. J was trimmed by 3 bases and V by 3 bases; bases with no gene match: 5. The CDR3 is 15 amino acids.

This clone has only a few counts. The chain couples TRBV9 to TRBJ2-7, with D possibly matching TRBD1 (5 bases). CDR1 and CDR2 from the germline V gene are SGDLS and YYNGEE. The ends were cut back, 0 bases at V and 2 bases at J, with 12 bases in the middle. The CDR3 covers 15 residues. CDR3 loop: CASSVGPGPPYEQYF. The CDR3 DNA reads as TGTGCCAGCAGCGTAGGGCCAGGGCCTCCCTACGAGCAGTACTTC.

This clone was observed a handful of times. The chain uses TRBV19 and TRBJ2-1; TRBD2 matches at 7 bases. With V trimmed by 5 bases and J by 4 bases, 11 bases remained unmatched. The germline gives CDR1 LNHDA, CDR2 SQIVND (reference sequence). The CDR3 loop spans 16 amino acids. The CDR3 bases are TGTGCCAGTAGTCCCTGGGGCAGGGAGGGATACAATGAGCAGTTCTTC. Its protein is CASSPWGREGYNEQFF.

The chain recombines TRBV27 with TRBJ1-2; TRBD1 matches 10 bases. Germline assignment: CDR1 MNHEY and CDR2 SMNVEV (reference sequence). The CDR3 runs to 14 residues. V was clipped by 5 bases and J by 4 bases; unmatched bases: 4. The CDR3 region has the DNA TGTGCCAGCAGTGCGGGACAGGGGAGCTATGGCTACACCTTC. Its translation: CASSAGQGSYGYTF.

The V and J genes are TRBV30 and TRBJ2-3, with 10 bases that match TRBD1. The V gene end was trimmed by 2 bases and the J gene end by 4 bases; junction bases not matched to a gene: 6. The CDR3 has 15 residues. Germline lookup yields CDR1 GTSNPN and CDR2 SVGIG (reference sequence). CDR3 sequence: CAWSLGQGHSDTQYF. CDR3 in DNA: TGTGCCTGGAGTCTGGGACAGGGGCACTCAGATACGCAGTATTTT. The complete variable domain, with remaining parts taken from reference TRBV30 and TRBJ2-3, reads SQTIHQWPATLVQPVGSPLSLECTVEGTSNPNLYWYRQAAGRGLQLLFYSVGIGQISSEVPQNLSASRPQDRQFILSSKKLLLSDSGFYLCAWSLGQGHSDTQYFGPGTRLTVL.

CDR3 amino acids: CASSLGTGPQPQHF. CDR3 DNA sequence: TGCGCCAGCAGCTTGGGGACAGGACCCCAGCCCCAGCATTTT. V gene TRBV5-1 combines with J gene TRBJ1-5, with 7 bases aligning to TRBD1. V lost 0 bases and J lost 7; bases outside the gene matches: 4. This CDR3 is 14 amino acids long. Germline values: CDR1 SGHRS, CDR2 YFSETQ.